This T cell receptor (beta chain) was sequenced during a study of control samples from healthy donors and cancer patients. V was cut by 0 bases and J by 2 bases, with 10 bases left in between. Germline CDR1 is MGHRA and CDR2 is YSYEKL. There are 16 residues in the CDR3. Clones were read by immunoSEQ multiplex PCR, and TCRdb kept only the in-frame ones, dropping some. The sample holds 120,000 or so clones; approximately 84% are singletons and the top ten take around 1.8%. The specimen sequenced was blood. The V and J genes are TRBV4-1 and TRBJ1-4, with D possibly matching TRBD1 (5 bases). The receptor was isolated from a man between 18 and 29 years old in good health. The CDR3 here is CASSQDPEGTNEKLFF. DNA of the CDR3: TGCGCCAGCAGCCAAGATCCGGAGGGGACTAATGAAAAACTGTTTTTT.